The 7 T cell receptor beta chains listed next were all sequenced from one sample in a study of Graves' ophthalmopathy and Graves' hyperthyroidism. Amplified material comprised TCR beta CDR3 regions derived from RNA transcripts. RT-PCR with HTBI primers came first, then second-round multiplex PCR. Each CDR3 protein gets one entry after TCRdb re-called the multiplex PCR reads with MiXCR. This sample carries 210,000 or so distinct CDR3 sequences, 25% to 30% of them seen once, and the ten largest clones take 9.1%. The sequencing input was peripheral blood. These receptors all stem from a man in his fifties with Graves' ophthalmopathy.

This clonotype was recorded many times. V is TRBV19 and J is TRBJ2-2; D unresolved. The CDR3 has 14 residues. Trimming stripped 6 bases from V and 6 bases from J, with 14 bases between. CDR1 and CDR2 (germline): LNHDA, SQIVND (reference sequence). This chain's CDR3 is CASRTVNTAGELFF. CDR3 DNA: TGTGCCAGTAGGACGGTAAACACGGCCGGGGAGCTGTTTTTT.

This clonotype was seen repeatedly, ten times or more. The rearrangement links TRBV20-1 to TRBJ2-5, with 9 bases matching TRBD2. The V gene's germline CDR1 is DFQATT and CDR2 SNEGSKA (reference sequence). This CDR3 region has 15 residues. The V segment lost 6 bases and the J segment 5 bases; nucleotides outside the gene matches: 13. The chain's CDR3 is CSAPPGGRVDETQYF. The DNA for the CDR3 is TGCAGTGCCCCGCCGGGCGGGAGGGTTGACGAGACCCAGTACTTC.

This clonotype was counted many times. V usage is TRBV5-8 and J usage is TRBJ1-5; D uncertain. V lost 4 bases to trimming and J lost 6 bases, with 11 bases between them. This CDR3 is built from 13 residues. CDR1 and CDR2 (germline): SGHTS, YDEGEE. The CDR3 region is CASSEPGFQPQHF. In DNA form, the CDR3 reads TGTGCCAGCAGCGAACCCGGGTTTCAGCCCCAGCATTTT. Looking up the rest from reference TRBV5-8 and TRBJ1-5 gives the full variable domain: EAGVTQSPTHLIKTRGQQATLRCSPISGHTSVYWYQQALGLGLQFLLWYDEGEERNRGNFPPRFSGRQFPNYSSELNVNALELEDSALYLCASSEPGFQPQHFGDGTRLSIL.

This clonotype was observed at least ten times. The V gene is TRBV6-1, the J gene TRBJ1-1; no definite D call. Trimming took off 6 bases at V and 0 bases at J, with 17 bases between the two ends. The CDR3 runs to 16 residues. In germline, CDR1 is MNHNS, CDR2 SASEGT. As DNA, the CDR3 is TGTGCCAGCAGCAGATACGACCCTGGGGTGAACACTGAAGCTTTCTTT. Translating it yields CASSRYDPGVNTEAFF.

The table lists this clonotype with many counts. V usage is TRBV12-3 or TRBV12-4 and J usage is TRBJ2-2; TRBD1 agrees at 8 bases. The CDR3 loop spans 13 amino acids. The J segment lost 6 bases and the V segment lost 5 bases, leaving 2 bases of the junction unmatched. CDR3 nucleotide sequence: TGTGCCAGCAGTACACAGGGGGCCGGGGAGCTGTTTTTT. Translation: CASSTQGAGELFF.

To note about this clonotype: Possible read error: a much larger clone is one base away. DNA for the CDR3: TGTGCCAGCAGCTCCCCCGGGAGAAGCGCCGGGGAGCTGTTTTTT. The encoded protein is CASSSPGRSAGELFF. This rearrangement joins TRBV7-3 to TRBJ2-2, with D tentatively TRBD2 (6 bases). Between the trimmed V and J ends, which lost 4 bases and 6 bases, there was a span of 15 bases. The CDR3 has 15 residues. In germline, CDR1 is SGHTA, CDR2 FQGTGA.

Note on this clonotype: Just one base apart from a much larger clone, this may be a read error. The rearrangement uses TRBV20-1 and TRBJ2-4, with 7 bases aligning to TRBD1. The CDR3 has 15 residues. Germline lookup yields CDR1 DFQATT and CDR2 SNEGSKA (reference sequence). The CDR3 region is CSAPQGSGAQNIQYF. The DNA for the CDR3 is TGCAGTGCACCACAGGGGAGTGGAGCCCAAAACATTCAGTACTTC.